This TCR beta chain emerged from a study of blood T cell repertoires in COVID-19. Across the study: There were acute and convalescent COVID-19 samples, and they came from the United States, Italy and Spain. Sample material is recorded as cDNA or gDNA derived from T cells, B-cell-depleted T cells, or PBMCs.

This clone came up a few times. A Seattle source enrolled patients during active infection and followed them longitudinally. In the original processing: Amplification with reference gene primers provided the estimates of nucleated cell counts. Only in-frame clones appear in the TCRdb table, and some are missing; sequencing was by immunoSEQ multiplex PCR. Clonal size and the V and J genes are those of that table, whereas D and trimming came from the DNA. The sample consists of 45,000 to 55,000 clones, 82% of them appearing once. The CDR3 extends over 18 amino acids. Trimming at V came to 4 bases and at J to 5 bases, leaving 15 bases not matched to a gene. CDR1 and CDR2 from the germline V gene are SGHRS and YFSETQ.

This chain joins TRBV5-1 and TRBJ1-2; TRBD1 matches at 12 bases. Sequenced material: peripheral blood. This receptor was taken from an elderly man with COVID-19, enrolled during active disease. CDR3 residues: CASSTYGTGGAEFYGYTF. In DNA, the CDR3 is TGCGCCAGCAGCACATACGGGACAGGGGGCGCCGAGTTTTATGGCTACACCTTC.